These T cell receptor beta chains were read from a single sample in a study of beta chain features in type 1 diabetes. Repertoires were generated with immunoSEQ multiplex PCR, while TCRdb's copy carries only in-frame clones and drops some. The sample consists of about 140,000 clones, 6.9% of them appearing once. Sequencing input: central memory CD4+ T cells from blood. The receptors here all came from a woman aged 25-40 years in good health. Each CDR3 is given with its conserved first and last residue. A D gene is named only where the DNA matches it firmly. The size of a clone is reported for some rows only, either as once, few or many, or as a class for expanded clones.

j_call	d_call	clone_size	v_call	cdr3_aa	cdr3_nt
TRBJ2-2	TRBD2	-	TRBV6-1	CASSRGTSGSKGLFF	TGTGCCAGCAGTCGCGGGACTAGCGGGAGTAAGGGGCTGTTTTTT
TRBJ2-1	-	many	TRBV5-4	CASSRGTAGQSGNEQFF	TGTGCCAGCAGCCGCGGGACAGCCGGACAGAGTGGCAATGAGCAGTTCTTC
TRBJ2-2	-	few	TRBV7-9	CASSQTPFAVNTGELFF	TGTGCCAGCAGCCAGACCCCTTTTGCGGTGAACACCGGGGAGCTGTTTTTT
TRBJ2-7	-	many	TRBV5-5	CASSFLYEQYF	TGTGCCAGCAGCTTTCTCTACGAGCAGTACTTC
TRBJ1-4	-	-	TRBV18	CASSLENEKLFF	TGTGCCAGCTCCTTAGAGAATGAAAAACTGTTTTTT
TRBJ2-3	TRBD2	few	TRBV7-2	CASSLVPSGRARTDTQYF	TGTGCCAGCAGCTTAGTGCCTAGCGGGAGGGCTCGCACAGATACGCAGTATTTT
TRBJ2-3	-	few	TRBV5-1	CASSSYGTRQTDTQYF	TGCGCCAGCAGCTCTTACGGGACTCGACAAACAGATACGCAGTATTTT
TRBJ2-4	-	many	TRBV30	CAWSGGRGRKNIQYF	TGTGCCTGGAGTGGGGGTAGGGGGAGAAAAAACATTCAGTACTTC
TRBJ2-7	TRBD2	-	TRBV2	CASSPLAEDPTAYF	TGTGCCAGCAGTCCACTAGCGGAAGACCCTACTGCGTACTTC
TRBJ1-1	TRBD1	-	TRBV5-1	CASSLVQGARTEAFF	TGCGCCAGCAGCTTGGTACAGGGGGCTCGCACTGAAGCTTTCTTT
TRBJ2-7	-	-	TRBV21-1	CASSGTDSYEQYF	TGTGCCAGCAGCGGGACAGACTCCTACGAGCAGTACTTC
TRBJ1-5	-	-	TRBV19	CASSTGLDQPQHF	TGTGCCAGTTCTACAGGGTTGGATCAGCCCCAGCATTTT
TRBJ2-3	-	few	TRBV18	CASSPQSTDTQYF	TGTGCCAGCTCACCCCAAAGCACAGATACGCAGTATTTT
TRBJ2-3	TRBD2	few	TRBV5-1	CASSKTSALASDTQYF	TGCGCCAGCAGCAAAACTAGCGCTCTTGCCTCAGATACGCAGTATTTT
TRBJ2-4	-	many	TRBV2	CASGAEAKNIQYF	TGTGCCAGCGGGGCGGAGGCCAAAAACATTCAGTACTTC
TRBJ2-1	-	-	TRBV19	CASTINTVSYNEQFF	TGTGCCAGTACCATAAACACAGTGAGCTACAATGAACAGTTCTTC
TRBJ2-5	TRBD1	-	TRBV6-5	CASSAGTGTGTQYF	TGTGCCAGCAGTGCCGGGACAGGAACTGGGACCCAGTACTTC